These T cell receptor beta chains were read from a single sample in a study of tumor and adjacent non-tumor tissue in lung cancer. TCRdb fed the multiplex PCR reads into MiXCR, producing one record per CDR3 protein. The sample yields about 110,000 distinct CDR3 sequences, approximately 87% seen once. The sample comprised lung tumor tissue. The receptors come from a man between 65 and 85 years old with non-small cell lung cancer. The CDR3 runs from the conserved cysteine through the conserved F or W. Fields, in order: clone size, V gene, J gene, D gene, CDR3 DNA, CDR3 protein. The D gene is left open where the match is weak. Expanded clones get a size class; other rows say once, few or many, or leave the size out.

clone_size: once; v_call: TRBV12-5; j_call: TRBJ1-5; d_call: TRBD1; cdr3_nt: TGTGCTAGTGCCCAGGACAGGAATAAGACCCAGCATTTT; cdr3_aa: CASAQDRNKTQHF
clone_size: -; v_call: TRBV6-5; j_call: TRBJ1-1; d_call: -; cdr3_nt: TGTGCCAGCAGTAGGGGATTGATCGCTGAAGCTTTCTTT; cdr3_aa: CASSRGLIAEAFF
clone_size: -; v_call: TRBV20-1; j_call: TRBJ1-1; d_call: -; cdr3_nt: TGCAGTGCTAGAGCTCCGTTCGTATGGTCGGGGACTGACGCTTTCTTT; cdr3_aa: CSARAPFVWSGTDAFF
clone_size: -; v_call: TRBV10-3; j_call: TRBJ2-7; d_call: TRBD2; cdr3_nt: TGTGTCATCAGTGAGGGACTAGCGGATCTGGGTTACGAGCAGTACTTC; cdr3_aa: CVISEGLADLGYEQYF
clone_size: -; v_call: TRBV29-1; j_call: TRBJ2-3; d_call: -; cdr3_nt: TGCAGCGTTGAAGATCAGGGACCCGAGGTAGATACGCAGTATTTT; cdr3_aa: CSVEDQGPEVDTQYF
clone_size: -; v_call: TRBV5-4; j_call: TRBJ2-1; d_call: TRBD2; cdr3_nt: TGTGCGAGCAGCGGAGTCGGGACTAGCGGGAGTGCGGAGCAGTTCTTC; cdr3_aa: CASSGVGTSGSAEQFF
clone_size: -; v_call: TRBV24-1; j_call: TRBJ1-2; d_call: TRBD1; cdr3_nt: TGTGCAACCAGTGTTCCACTCGGACAGGGAAAGAACTATAGCTACACCTTC; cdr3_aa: CATSVPLGQGKNYSYTF
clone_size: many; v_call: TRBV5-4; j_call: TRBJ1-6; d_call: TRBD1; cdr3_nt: TGTGCCAGCAGAACCCGGGACAGAACTTCACCCCTCCACTTT; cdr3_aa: CASRTRDRTSPLHF
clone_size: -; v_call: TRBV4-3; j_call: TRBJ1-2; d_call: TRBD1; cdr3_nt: TGCGCCAGCCAAGACCTCGGGACAGGACGCTACACCTTC; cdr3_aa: CASQDLGTGRYTF
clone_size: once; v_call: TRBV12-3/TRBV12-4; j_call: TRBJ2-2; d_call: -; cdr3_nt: TGTACCAACAGGGTAGCGTGTAGCACCGGGGAGCTGTTTTTT; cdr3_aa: CTNRVACSTGELFF
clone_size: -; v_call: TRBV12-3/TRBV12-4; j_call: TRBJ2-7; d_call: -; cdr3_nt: TGTGCCAGCTGTTTAGGGACTTCTGGGTACAAGCAGTACTTC; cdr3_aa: CASCLGTSGYKQYF
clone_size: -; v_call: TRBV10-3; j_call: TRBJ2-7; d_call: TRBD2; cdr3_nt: TGTGCCATCAGTGAGTATCATAGCGGGACCTACGAGCAGTACTTC; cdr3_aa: CAISEYHSGTYEQYF
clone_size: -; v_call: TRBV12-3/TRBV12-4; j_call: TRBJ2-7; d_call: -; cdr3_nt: TGTGCCAGCAGTTCCACACTCTACGAGCAGTACTTC; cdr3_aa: CASSSTLYEQYF
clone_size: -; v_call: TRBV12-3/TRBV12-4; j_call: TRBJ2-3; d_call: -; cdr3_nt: TGTGCCAGCAGTTTTAAGTCCTTTGGGGGCAAACAGCCCCAGTATTTT; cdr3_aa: CASSFKSFGGKQPQYF
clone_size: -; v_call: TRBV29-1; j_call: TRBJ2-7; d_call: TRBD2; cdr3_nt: TGCAGCGTTGACGGGCTAGCGGGGCCCCTTTCGTACGAGAAGTACTTC; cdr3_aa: CSVDGLAGPLSYEKYF
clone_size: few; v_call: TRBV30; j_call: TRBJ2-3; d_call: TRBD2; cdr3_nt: TGTGCCTGGAGTGAAATGGGGGGATGGTATGGCGGGAGTTTTTGGACAGATACGCAGTATTTT; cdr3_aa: CAWSEMGGWYGGSFWTDTQYF
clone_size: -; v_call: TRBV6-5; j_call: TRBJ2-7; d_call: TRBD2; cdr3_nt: TGTGCCGTCGGAAGGAGACTAGCGAATTCTTACGAGCAGTACTTC; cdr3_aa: CAVGRRLANSYEQYF
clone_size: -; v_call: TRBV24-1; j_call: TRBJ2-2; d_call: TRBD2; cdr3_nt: TGTGTCACAGAAAGAGGGGGACTAGCGGGCACCGGGGAGCTGCTTTTT; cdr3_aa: CVTERGGLAGTGELLF
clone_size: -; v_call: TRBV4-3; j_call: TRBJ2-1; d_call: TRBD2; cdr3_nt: TGCGCCAGCAGTCTAAAGTCTAGCGGGATGATAAATGAGCAATTCTTC; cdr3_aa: CASSLKSSGMINEQFF
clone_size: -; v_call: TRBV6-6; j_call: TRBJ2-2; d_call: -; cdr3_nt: TGCGGCAGCAACCCCCCCGATGGACAGATTAACACCGGGGAGCTGTTTTTT; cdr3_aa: CGSNPPDGQINTGELFF
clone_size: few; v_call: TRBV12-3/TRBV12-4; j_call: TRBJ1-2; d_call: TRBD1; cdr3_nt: TGTAGCAGCAGTTTATCGACAGGGTTTGGCTATGGCTACACCTTC; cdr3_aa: CSSSLSTGFGYGYTF
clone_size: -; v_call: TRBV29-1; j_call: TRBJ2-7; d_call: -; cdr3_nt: TGTAGCGCCCGGGGGACGAACCCCGAACAGTACTTC; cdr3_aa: CSARGTNPEQYF
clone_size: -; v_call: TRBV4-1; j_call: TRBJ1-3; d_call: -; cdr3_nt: TGCGCAAGCAGCCAAGATCTTTTCGGGACTGGAAACACCATATATTTT; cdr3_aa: CASSQDLFGTGNTIYF
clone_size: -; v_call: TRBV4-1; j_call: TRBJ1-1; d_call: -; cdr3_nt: TGCGCCAGCAGCCAAGATCTGATGGGGATGAACACTGAAGCTTTCTTT; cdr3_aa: CASSQDLMGMNTEAFF
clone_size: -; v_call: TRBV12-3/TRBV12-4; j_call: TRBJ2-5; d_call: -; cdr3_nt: TGTGCCAGCAGCGGGCTAGTGGGAGTGGTGAAGACCCACTACTTC; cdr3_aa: CASSGLVGVVKTHYF
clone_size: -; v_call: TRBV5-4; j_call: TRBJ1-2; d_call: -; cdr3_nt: TGTGCCAGCAGCTTGGACATTAACTATGGCGACACCTTT; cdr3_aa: CASSLDINYGDTF
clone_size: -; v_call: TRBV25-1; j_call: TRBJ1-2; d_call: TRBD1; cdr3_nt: TGTGCCAGCAGTGATTCTGGACAGGGGAAGGGCTACACCTTC; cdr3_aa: CASSDSGQGKGYTF
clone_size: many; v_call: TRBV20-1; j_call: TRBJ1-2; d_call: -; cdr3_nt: TGCAGTGCTAGAGACGGGCCCCCCGGGCCTGGCTACACCTTC; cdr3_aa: CSARDGPPGPGYTF
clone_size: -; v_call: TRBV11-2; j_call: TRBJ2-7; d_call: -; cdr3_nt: TGCGCCAGCAGCTTTGACCCTATGGGGCCCTACGAGCAGTACTTC; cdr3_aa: CASSFDPMGPYEQYF
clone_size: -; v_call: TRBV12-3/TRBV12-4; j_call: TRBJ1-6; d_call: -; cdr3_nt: TGTGCCAGCAGCTTCGGAGGGGGTCTGGGTACTTCACCCCTCCACTTT; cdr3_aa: CASSFGGGLGTSPLHF
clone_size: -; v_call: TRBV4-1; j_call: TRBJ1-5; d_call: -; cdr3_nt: TGCGCCAGCGGCCACCTTCCGGGCAGACTCTATAGCAATCAGCCCCAGCATTTT; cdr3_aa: CASGHLPGRLYSNQPQHF
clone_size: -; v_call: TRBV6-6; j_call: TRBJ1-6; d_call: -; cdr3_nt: TGTGCCAGCAGTCGTCCAGAGGGTAATTCACACCTCCACTTT; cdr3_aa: CASSRPEGNSHLHF
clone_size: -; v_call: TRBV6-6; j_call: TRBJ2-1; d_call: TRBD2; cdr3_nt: TGTGTCAGCAGGATATCTAGCGGGGGCCGGAATGAGCAGTTCTTC; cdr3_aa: CVSRISSGGRNEQFF
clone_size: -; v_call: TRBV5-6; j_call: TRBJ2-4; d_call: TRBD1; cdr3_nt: TGTGCCAGCAGCACTACCGGGACAGGGGTCGTTGGAAACATTTTGTACTTC; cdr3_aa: CASSTTGTGVVGNILYF
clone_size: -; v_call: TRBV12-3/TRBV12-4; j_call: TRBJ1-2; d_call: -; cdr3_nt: TGTCCCAGCAGGATACAGGGTCTCGGCTATGGATACACCTTC; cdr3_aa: CPSRIQGLGYGYTF
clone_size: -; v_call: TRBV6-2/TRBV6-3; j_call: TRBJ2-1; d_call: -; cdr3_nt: TGTGACAGCAGTTACGTACTAGTGGGAGTAGGGGAGCAGTTCTTC; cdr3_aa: CDSSYVLVGVGEQFF
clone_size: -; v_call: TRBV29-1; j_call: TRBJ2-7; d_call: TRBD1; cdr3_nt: TGCAGCGTAGCCGGGACAGGGGGCCTCGAGTCATCTCGGGAGCAGTACTTC; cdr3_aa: CSVAGTGGLESSREQYF
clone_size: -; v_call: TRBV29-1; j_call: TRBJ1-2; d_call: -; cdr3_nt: TGCAGCATGATGGCCGTAATTTCGGATAACTATGGCTACACCTTC; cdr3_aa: CSMMAVISDNYGYTF
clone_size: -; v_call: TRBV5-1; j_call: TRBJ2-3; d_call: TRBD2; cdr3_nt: TGCACCAGCAACATAAGCGGGGTGAGCACAGATACGCAGTATTTT; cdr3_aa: CTSNISGVSTDTQYF